What follows is one TCR beta chain and its context. Its antigen remains unknown. Each donor was healthy, and each was a bone marrow donor. Researchers ran the PCR with 60 Vbeta and 13 Jbeta primers. The repertoire was sequenced with immunoSEQ multiplex PCR; TCRdb's copy has only in-frame clones and lacks some. The sample shows about 160,000 clones, roughly 73% of them seen only once. This record belongs to a study of cytomegalovirus exposure and HLA in healthy donors. Germline V gene lookup returns CDR1 KGHSH and CDR2 LQKENI. This CDR3 contains 16 residues. After removal of 2 bases from V and 3 bases from J, the junction contained 9 bases not matched to a gene. Study conclusions and caveats: Analysis performed later showed TCR beta chains linked to HLA being more clonally expanded than equally common others. Most of the TCR beta V segments (in an earlier analysis) were productive either about 87% or about 30% of the time. The records held CMV serostatus as the only immune exposure information.

Sequencing was done on a sample of PBMCs. The rearrangement uses TRBV18 and TRBJ2-7; 8 bases match TRBD1. The TCR was taken from a woman aged 25 to 39 in good health and CMV-seronegative. CDR3 sequence reads: CASSPTLSGGNYEQYF. In DNA form, the CDR3 reads TGTGCCAGCTCACCAACGCTTTCAGGGGGCAACTACGAGCAGTACTTC.